This T cell receptor (beta chain) was captured in a study of human T cells and chemical hapten exposure. Looking at the study overall: On the upper back, patch tests were applied with 0.01% DPC and read at 6 days.

Overall study findings and caveats: There were significantly more large CDR3 similarity clusters among expanded TCRs than among controls.

TCRdb used MiXCR to reprocess the RACE reads, holding one entry per CDR3 protein. In the table there are about 110,000 distinct CDR3 sequences, roughly 10% of which are singletons. This sample's time point: patch test 2, 6 weeks after DPC sensitization. Noted treatment: therapeutic diphenylcyclopropenone sensitization with weekly scalp DPC. Each donor was an alopecia patient between 18 and 70 years of age who qualified for DPC. Germline V gives CDR1 SGHTA, CDR2 FQGNSA. The CDR3 loop spans 17 amino acids. V lost 4 bases, J lost 4 bases, and 12 bases stayed unmatched. On this clonotype itself: Its antigen is currently unknown.

The chain has TRBV7-2 and TRBJ2-1, with 8 bases that match TRBD1. The TCR comes from a woman aged 40 to 55 with alopecia areata. Some clones in this sample may be carry-over from other donors' samples. The sample consisted of whole blood, taken in connection with sensitization to the hapten diphenylcyclopropenone (DPC). The CDR3 is CASSSTDRAVGYNEQFF. The CDR3 coding sequence is TGTGCCAGCAGCTCCACGGACAGGGCAGTTGGGTACAATGAGCAGTTCTTC.